The clone carrying this TCR beta chain was picked up many times. Its antigen is not identified. Regions amplified from RNA transcripts were the TCR beta CDR3 regions. During a first-round RT-PCR of the TCR CDR3, the HTBI primer set was used. TCRdb re-derived calls from the multiplex PCR reads in MiXCR, one entry per CDR3 protein. The sample records 550,000 to 600,000 distinct CDR3 sequences, approximately 15% being singletons. V lost 5 bases and J lost 3, with 18 bases in between. In germline, CDR1 is SEHNR, CDR2 FQNEAQ (reference sequence). This CDR3 has 16 amino acids. The data are from a study of T cells in Graves' hyperthyroidism and ophthalmopathy. Whole-study findings and limits: Researchers report that a 13 V-J model separated ophthalmopathy from stable hyperthyroidism.

The source material was blood. J is TRBJ2-3 and V is TRBV7-9; possible D gene TRBD1, 6 bases. The source of this sequence is a young woman with Graves' hyperthyroidism. For the CDR3, the DNA is TGTGCCAGCAGCCCACAATCCCCCACAGGGACAGATACGCAGTATTTT. Its protein is CASSPQSPTGTDTQYF.